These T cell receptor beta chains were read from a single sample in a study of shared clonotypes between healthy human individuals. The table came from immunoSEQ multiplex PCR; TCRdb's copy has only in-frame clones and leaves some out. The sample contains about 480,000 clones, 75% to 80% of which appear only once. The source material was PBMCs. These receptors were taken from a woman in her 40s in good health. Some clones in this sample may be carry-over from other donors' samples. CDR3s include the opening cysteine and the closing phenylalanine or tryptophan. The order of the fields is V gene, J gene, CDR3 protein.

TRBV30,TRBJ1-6,CACPGHNSPLHF
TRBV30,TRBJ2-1,CAWSGLADYNEQFF
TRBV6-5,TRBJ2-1,CASSRTSVEQFF
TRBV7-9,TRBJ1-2,CASSLGERGYTF
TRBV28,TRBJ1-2,CASSLGRGRGGYTF
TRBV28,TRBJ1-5,CASSLDNYSNQPQHF
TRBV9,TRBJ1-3,CASTPGQGGLNAGNTIYF
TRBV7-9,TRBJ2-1,CASSLPSWSPSYNEQFF
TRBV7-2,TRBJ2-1,CASSSRGSSYNEQFF
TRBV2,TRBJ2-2,CASSETNTGELFF
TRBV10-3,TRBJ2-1,CAISAGTGGYNEQFF
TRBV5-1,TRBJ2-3,CASSLRAREGLGDTQYF
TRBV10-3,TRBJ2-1,CAISPRGNEQFF
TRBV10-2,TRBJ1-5,CASSVTGDSFQPQHF